Below, 27 T cell receptor beta chains from the same sample are listed, as sequenced in a study of tissue T cells after allogeneic stem cell transplantation. The time point is: mouse harvest day 7 after allogeneic transplant. The graft held 10^6 splenic CD5+ T cells and 10^7 T-cell-depleted bone marrow cells. Only in-frame clones appear in the TCRdb table, and some are missing; sequencing was by immunoSEQ multiplex PCR. The sample holds 7,000 to 10,000 clones, about 50% seen once. The sequenced material came from gut tissue. The receptor source for this set is a female BALB/c mouse given C57BL/6 T cells with graft-versus-host disease after an allogeneic hematopoietic cell transplant.

Judged by abundance, this clone is medium-sized. The gene names here belong to mouse. Sequencing ends 1 residue short of the CDR3 end; the germline J gene provides the rest. The chain recombines TRBV19 with TRBJ2-7, with 10 bases lining up with TRBD2. CDR3 size: 14 residues. V gave up 6 bases and J gave up 4 bases; unmatched junction bases: 7. The V gene's germline CDR1 is FNHDT and CDR2 SITEND (reference sequence). The CDR3 loop is CASTAGGAGYEQYF. The sequenced CDR3 bases are TGTGCCAGCACGGCTGGGGGGGCGGGGTATGAACAGTAC.

In regard to this clone: The germline and genes are mouse ones. With the read ending 1 residue before the CDR3 end, the germline J gene is used to fill in that end. V is TRBV12-2 and J is TRBJ1-6; the D gene is possibly TRBD1 (6 bases). TRBJ1-6 is annotated as an ORF whose role is uncertain. V shed 0 bases and J shed 4 bases, with 6 bases lying between them. The CDR3 spans 14 residues. CDR1 is SGHLS, CDR2 HYDKME, per germline. CDR3 DNA (partial): TGTGCCAGCTCTCTCGGACAGTATAATTCGCCCCTCTAC. Translated: CASSLGQYNSPLY. The full CDR3 protein is CASSLGQYNSPLYF.

Comments on this clone: Here the gene names and germline are mouse. The read ends 1 residue shy of where the CDR3 ends; the end is completed using the germline J gene. The chain carries TRBV3 and TRBJ2-5; TRBD1 aligns across 7 bases. CDR1 SNHLY and CDR2 FYNGKV come from the germline V gene (reference sequence). V gave up 4 bases and J gave up 3 bases; unmatched junction bases: 4. The CDR3 contains 14 residues. The part of the CDR3 DNA that was read is TGTGCCAGCAGCTCCGACAGGGCGCAAGACACCCAGTAC. Translated, it gives CASSSDRAQDTQY. The complete CDR3 protein is CASSSDRAQDTQYF. The whole variable domain, filled in from reference TRBV3 and TRBJ2-5, reads GPKVLQIPSHQIIDMGQMVTLNCDPVSNHLYFYWYKQILGQQMEFLVNFYNGKVMEKSKLFKDQFSVERPDGSYFTLKIQPTALEDSAVYFCASSSDRAQDTQYFGPGTRLLVL.

As concerns this clone: The gene names here belong to mouse. The read ends 1 residue early relative to the CDR3; the germline J gene fills the gap. V usage is TRBV13-2 and J usage is TRBJ2-4; maybe TRBD2 (6 bases). Trimming removed 2 bases from V and 1 base from J, with 11 bases in between. The CDR3 has 15 amino acids. Looked up from germline, CDR1 is NNHNN and CDR2 is SYGAGS (reference sequence). Incomplete CDR3 DNA: TGTGCCAGCGGTGACTGGGGTAGGGGTCAAAACACCTTGTAC. Protein sequence: CASGDWGRGQNTLY. The full CDR3 reads CASGDWGRGQNTLYF.

This clone has a handful of counts. The genes and germline here are from mouse. The read falls 1 residue short of the CDR3 end, and the missing part is taken from the germline J gene. This chain connects TRBV24 to TRBJ2-7; D ambiguous. The CDR3 sequence is 14 residues long. Between the trimmed V and J ends, which lost 2 bases and 0 bases, there was a span of 8 bases. Germline CDR1 KGHTA, CDR2 FRNEEI. The DNA read from the CDR3 is TGTGCCAGCAGTCTGCCCCCGAGCTCCTATGAACAGTAC. Translation gives CASSLPPSSYEQY. The full CDR3 reads CASSLPPSSYEQYF.

A word on this clone: Gene names and germline refer to mouse. Read data end 1 residue before the CDR3 end; the end is taken from the germline J gene. The gene calls are TRBV16 and TRBJ2-5; no clear D gene. The CDR3 loop spans 13 amino acids. V gave up 4 bases and J gave up 2 bases, with 7 bases separating them. Germline-derived CDR1 and CDR2 are SGHSA and FRNQAP. CDR3 sequence reads: CASSSEGQDTQYF. CDR3 DNA (partial): TGTGCAAGCAGCTCAGAGGGCCAAGACACCCAGTAC.

Points on this clone: Gene names refer to mouse genes. From the germline J gene comes the end of the CDR3, since the read stops 1 residue before it. The chain is built from TRBV13-1 and TRBJ2-3; a weak D match, TRBD1 (6 bases). CDR1 NSHNY and CDR2 SYGAGN come from the germline V gene. The CDR3 is 13 amino acids. V was shortened by 4 bases and J by 5 bases, with 11 bases between the two germline ends. This CDR3 is CASSQGRGETLYF. The sequenced CDR3 bases are TGTGCCAGCAGTCAGGGGAGAGGAGAAACGCTGTAT.

Details on this clone: The gene symbols are mouse symbols. Read sequence stops 1 residue before the CDR3 end, and the germline J gene provides the missing end. The chain uses TRBV12-2 and TRBJ1-4; D perhaps matches TRBD1 (5 bases). Germline assignment: CDR1 SGHLS and CDR2 HYDKME. V was cut by 2 bases and J by 0 bases, with 9 bases left in between. CDR3 length: 15 residues. The part of the CDR3 DNA that was read is TGTGCCAGCTCTCCGGACATAATTTCCAACGAAAGATTATTT. As protein: CASSPDIISNERLF. In full, the CDR3 reads CASSPDIISNERLFF.

With regard to this clone: The genes and germline here are from mouse. The CDR3 extends 1 residue past the end of the read, so its final part is completed from the germline J gene. The V gene is TRBV3, the J gene TRBJ2-1; TRBD1 is a possible D gene (5 bases). Trimming cost V 2 bases and J 7 bases, with 9 bases left between them. Per germline, CDR1 SNHLY and CDR2 FYNGKV (reference sequence). CDR3 length: 13 amino acids. The covered CDR3 bases are TGTGCCAGCAGCTTAAGGGGAGGGGCTGAGCAGTTC. It specifies CASSLRGGAEQF. The full CDR3 sequence reads CASSLRGGAEQFF.

The table lists this clone with a few counts. The listed genes are named as in mouse. The CDR3 extends 1 residue past the end of the read, so its final part is completed from the germline J gene. V usage is TRBV12-2 and J usage is TRBJ2-7, with 9 bases matching TRBD2. Germline V CDR1 and CDR2: SGHLS, HYDKME. The junction had 3 bases not matched to a gene; V was cut back by 1 base and J by 3 bases. The CDR3 covers 14 residues. The covered CDR3 bases are TGTGCCAGCTCTCTTTGGACTGGGGACTATGAACAGTAC. As protein: CASSLWTGDYEQY. The entire CDR3 is CASSLWTGDYEQYF.

As for this clone: Mouse gene names apply. Sequencing ends 1 residue short of the CDR3 end; the germline J gene provides the rest. The gene calls are TRBV4 and TRBJ1-4, with 9 bases fitting TRBD1. V was clipped by 5 bases and J by 5 bases; unmatched bases: 3. CDR1 and CDR2 from the germline V gene are LGHDT and YNNKQL (reference sequence). The CDR3 runs 14 residues. This CDR3 reads CASSRDRENERLFF. CDR3 DNA, as far as it was read: TGTGCCAGCAGCCGGGACAGGGAGAACGAAAGATTATTT.

This clone is judged large. Gene names and germline match the mouse. With the read ending 1 residue before the CDR3 end, the germline J gene is used to fill in that end. V gene TRBV5 combines with J gene TRBJ2-7; 9 positions match TRBD1. The junction had 6 bases not matched to a gene; V was cut back by 2 bases and J by 7 bases. Germline CDR1 LGHNA, CDR2 YNLKQL (reference sequence). This CDR3 spans 14 amino acids. The CDR3: CASSQSGTGREQYF. The DNA read from the CDR3 is TGTGCCAGCAGCCAATCCGGGACAGGGAGGGAACAGTAC.

Turning to this clone: Gene names and germline match the mouse. CDR3 DNA, as far as it was read: TGTGCCAGCAGTGCCGGGGTTGCTGAGCAGTTC. It encodes CASSAGVAEQF. In full, the CDR3 reads CASSAGVAEQFF. This chain links TRBV13-3 with TRBJ2-1; D is undetermined. The CDR3 end is not reached by the read, which stops 1 residue before it; the germline J gene fills it in. The CDR3 is 12 amino acids. Germline lookup yields CDR1 NNHDY and CDR2 SYVADS. Between the trimmed V and J ends, which lost 3 bases and 6 bases, there was a span of 7 bases.

This clone is large within its sample. Mouse gene names apply. The read is 1 residue too short to cover the CDR3 end, so that end is filled in from the germline J gene. This chain links TRBV1 with TRBJ1-1, with a possible D match to TRBD1 (5 bases). CDR1 and CDR2 (germline): NSQYPW, LRSPGD (reference sequence). CDR3 length equals 15 residues. V was trimmed by 3 bases and J by 0 bases, leaving 11 bases between them. The CDR3 is CTCSAGTLANTEVFF. The sequenced part of the CDR3 DNA is TGCACCTGCAGTGCCGGGACGCTTGCAAACACAGAAGTCTTC.

Comment on this clone: Genes here carry mouse names. Read data end 1 residue before the CDR3 end; the end is taken from the germline J gene. The gene calls are TRBV13-1 and TRBJ2-5; 14 bases are shared with TRBD2. The germline CDR1 and CDR2 sequences are NSHNY and SYGAGN. CDR3 length: 16 amino acids. Trimming cost V 2 bases and J 6 bases; bases outside gene matches: 5. The part of the CDR3 DNA that was read is TGTGCCAGCAGTGAAGGGACTGGGGGGGCGCGCGACACCCAGTAC. It yields the protein CASSEGTGGARDTQY. The entire CDR3 protein reads CASSEGTGGARDTQYF.

Notes on this clone: Any gene name here is a mouse gene name. The CDR3 end falls 1 residue outside the read, so it is completed with the germline J gene. The gene calls are TRBV26 and TRBJ2-2; 9 nucleotides match TRBD2. V dropped 6 bases and J dropped 3; count of bases not matched to a gene: 11. The germline gives CDR1 KGHPV, CDR2 FQNQEV (reference sequence). This CDR3 has 17 residues. CDR3 DNA (partial): TGTGCCAGCAGCCGTGACTGGGGGTGGAAAGACACCGGGCAGCTCTAC. It yields the protein CASSRDWGWKDTGQLY. The whole CDR3 protein is CASSRDWGWKDTGQLYF.

On this clone itself: Gene and germline names: mouse. From the germline J gene comes the end of the CDR3, since the read stops 1 residue before it. The chain uses TRBV31 and TRBJ2-1; 9 nucleotides align to TRBD2. The CDR3 is 13 amino acids. Germline trimming cut 5 bases from V and 1 base from J; bases unmatched to any gene: 0. Germline V gene sequence: CDR1 GKSSPN, CDR2 SITVG. The covered CDR3 bases are TGTGCCTGGGGACTGGGGAACTATGCTGAGCAGTTC. Translating gives CAWGLGNYAEQF. Given in full, the CDR3 is CAWGLGNYAEQFF.

The table lists this clone with a count of one. The genes are named according to mouse. The CDR3 end falls 1 residue outside the read, so it is completed with the germline J gene. This chain joins TRBV26 and TRBJ2-2, with a weak D call TRBD1 (6 bases). The germline CDR1 and CDR2 sequences are KGHPV and FQNQEV (reference sequence). Trimming removed 4 bases from V and 0 bases from J, with 9 bases in between. This CDR3 spans 15 amino acids. The CDR3 bases that were read are TGTGCCAGCAGTCCGGGACACTCAAACACCGGGCAGCTCTAC. It encodes CASSPGHSNTGQLY. The entire CDR3 protein reads CASSPGHSNTGQLYF.

With respect to this clone: Gene names are the mouse ones. Coverage ceases 1 residue before the CDR3 finishes, and the germline J gene fills in the end. This sequence joins TRBV26 and TRBJ2-5; D is uncertain. The CDR3 length is 13 residues. Trimming took off 6 bases at V and 0 bases at J, with 7 bases between the two ends. Germline values: CDR1 KGHPV, CDR2 FQNQEV (reference sequence). The CDR3 spells CASRRVNQDTQYF. CDR3 bases read: TGTGCCAGCAGAAGGGTTAACCAAGACACCCAGTAC.

A word on this clone: The genes and germline here are from mouse. The CDR3 end falls 1 residue outside the read, so it is completed with the germline J gene. This chain uses TRBV3 with TRBJ2-5; D uncertain. The germline gives CDR1 SNHLY, CDR2 FYNGKV (reference sequence). CDR3 size: 14 residues. V dropped 2 bases and J dropped 0 bases, with 6 bases sitting between them. CDR3 bases read: TGTGCCAGCAGCTTAATGGGTAACCAAGACACCCAGTAC. This sequence encodes CASSLMGNQDTQY. The whole CDR3 reads CASSLMGNQDTQYF.

As to this clone: Mouse gene names and germline throughout. The CDR3 end falls 1 residue outside the read, so it is completed with the germline J gene. This rearrangement joins TRBV12-2 to TRBJ2-7; 12 bases are a match to TRBD2. CDR3 size: 14 residues. The trim removed 5 bases at V and 7 bases at J, leaving 8 bases unmatched. The germline V gene has CDR1 SGHLS and CDR2 HYDKME. CDR3: CASFRLGGREEQYF. CDR3 DNA (partial): TGTGCCAGCTTTCGACTGGGGGGGCGCGAGGAACAGTAC.

Remarks on this clone: This could be a read error, since a much larger clone is one nucleotide away. All gene names here are mouse names. The read finishes 1 residue shy of the CDR3 end, and the germline J gene is used to complete it. The V gene is TRBV12-1, the J gene TRBJ2-2, with 11 positions matching TRBD2. The CDR3 sequence is 15 residues long. J was trimmed by 2 bases and V by 4 bases; bases with no gene match: 2. Germline V gene data show CDR1 as SGHSN and CDR2 as HYEKVE. CDR3 residues: CASSRDWGNTGQLYF. The CDR3 DNA, read in part, is TGTGCCAGCTCCCGGGACTGGGGGAACACCGGGCAGCTCTAC.

On this clone itself: Here the gene names and germline are mouse. The CDR3 goes on 1 residue after the read ends, and that part is filled in from the germline J gene. J is TRBJ1-3 and V is TRBV12-1; a possible D gene is TRBD1 (5 bases). The CDR3 is made up of 14 amino acids. From germline, CDR1 is SGHSN and CDR2 HYEKVE. Trimming shortened V by 4 bases and J by 2 bases, and 11 bases separated the two germline ends. Incomplete CDR3 DNA: TGTGCCAGCTCCTCCGGGACCCCTGGAAATACGCTCTAT. Its protein product is CASSSGTPGNTLY. The complete CDR3 reads CASSSGTPGNTLYF. Complete variable domain (other parts from reference TRBV12-1 and TRBJ1-3): DSGVVQSPRHIIKEKGGRSVLTCIPISGHSNVVWYQQTLGKELKFLIQHYEKVERDKGFLPSRFSVQQFDDYHSEMNMSALELEDSAMYFCASSSGTPGNTLYFGEGSRLIVV.

This clone came up a few times. These gene names are mouse names. The observed sequence ends 1 residue before the CDR3 terminus, with the missing tail filled in from the germline J gene. The chain couples TRBV16 to TRBJ2-3; D not certain. The CDR3 extends over 14 amino acids. With 0 bases removed from V and 0 bases from J, the gap between germline ends came to 4 bases. The germline V gene has CDR1 SGHSA and CDR2 FRNQAP. The part of the CDR3 DNA that was read is TGTGCAAGCAGCTTAGATGGGAGTGCAGAAACGCTGTAT. Its protein is CASSLDGSAETLY. The entire CDR3 is CASSLDGSAETLYF.

Turning to this clone: The genes are named according to mouse. The missing CDR3 end, 1 residue past where the read stops, is filled in from the germline J gene. This CDR3 is also generated by other DNA sequences in the sample. The chain combines TRBV3 with TRBJ1-3, with D uncertain. V was clipped by 1 base and J by 1 base, with 5 bases between them. Germline V gene sequence: CDR1 SNHLY, CDR2 FYNGKV (reference sequence). CDR3 length: 14 amino acids. The CDR3 here is CASSLGGSGNTLYF. The CDR3 DNA, read in part, is TGTGCCAGCAGCTTAGGAGGGTCTGGAAATACGCTCTAT.

Concerning this clone itself: The listed genes are named as in mouse. Read sequence stops 1 residue before the CDR3 end, and the germline J gene provides the missing end. The chain couples TRBV24 to TRBJ2-4; 7 nucleotides agree with TRBD1. The CDR3 sequence is 15 residues long. Looked up from germline, CDR1 is KGHTA and CDR2 is FRNEEI. The ends lost 4 bases at V and 0 bases at J; junction bases unmatched: 4. CDR3 in amino acids: CASSPGQESQNTLYF. The part of the CDR3 DNA that was read is TGTGCCAGCAGTCCCGGACAGGAAAGTCAAAACACCTTGTAC.

To note about this clone: Germline and genes: mouse. The read comes to an end 1 residue before the CDR3 does, leaving the germline J gene to fill in the end. The chain joins TRBV12-2 to TRBJ2-7; the match to TRBD2 covers 9 bases. J was trimmed by 6 bases and V by 2 bases; bases with no gene match: 4. This CDR3 has 13 residues. Per germline, CDR1 SGHLS and CDR2 HYDKME. CDR3 DNA, as far as it was read: TGTGCCAGCTCTCGGGGCTGGGGGGGTGAACAGTAC. Encoded protein: CASSRGWGGEQY. The full CDR3 protein reads CASSRGWGGEQYF.